This record concerns one TCR beta chain sequence. This sample is drawn from a study of T cell changes during pregnancy in multiple sclerosis. Assay: immunoSEQ multiplex PCR; the TCRdb copy retains only in-frame clones and omits some. The sample has around 40,000 clones, over 80% seen once; the top ten hold approximately 27%. The CDR3 runs to 15 residues. Trimming removed 4 bases at V and 1 base at J, with 10 bases between. The germline CDR1 and CDR2 sequences are LNHDA and SQIVND (reference sequence). The chain has TRBV19 and TRBJ2-2; D is possibly TRBD1 (6 bases). The receptor's source is a female donor with multiple sclerosis, enrolled in a pregnancy study. This material consisted of CD8+ T cells from peripheral blood mononuclear cells, taken before pregnancy. In DNA form, the CDR3 reads TGTGCCAGTAGTAGACGGACAGAGAACACCGGGGAGCTGTTTTTT. Translating it yields CASSRRTENTGELFF.